What follows are 16 T cell receptor beta chains derived from one specimen sequenced in a study of blood T cell repertoires in COVID-19. Assay used: immunoSEQ multiplex PCR; TCRdb lists only in-frame clones, some missing. The sample lists about 420,000 clones; 80% to 90% were seen once. The material sequenced was peripheral blood. The receptors derive from a man between 18 and 29 years old with COVID-19, enrolled during active disease.

V gene TRBV18 combines with J gene TRBJ2-7; D is possibly TRBD1 (5 bases). In germline, CDR1 is KGHSH, CDR2 LQKENI. V gave up 6 bases and J gave up 2 bases, with 17 bases separating them. The CDR3 is 15 residues long. The CDR3 is CASSTALGTTYEQYF. CDR3 in DNA: TGTGCCAGCTCGACAGCTCTGGGCACGACCTACGAGCAGTACTTC.

CDR3 nucleotides: TGTGCCAGCAGCTCTCCGGGGGGCCACTCCTACGAGCAGTACTTC. Encoded protein: CASSSPGGHSYEQYF. V gene TRBV7-9 combines with J gene TRBJ2-7; a possible D gene is TRBD2 (7 bases). The CDR3 runs to 15 residues. Looked up from germline, CDR1 is SEHNR and CDR2 is FQNEAQ (reference sequence). The V end lost 4 bases, the J end lost 0 bases, and 13 bases lay between the germline ends.

The chain is built from TRBV23-1 and TRBJ2-3; 10 bases fit TRBD2. TRBV23-1 is classed as an ORF, of uncertain function. The CDR3 runs to 17 residues. The V gene end was trimmed by 3 bases and the J gene end by 2 bases; junction bases not matched to a gene: 8. CDR3 DNA: TGCGCCAGCAGTCAGGGTAGCGGGAGGTTCTACACAGATACGCAGTATTTT. This codes for CASSQGSGRFYTDTQYF.

Concerning this clone: An end of the junction differs from the germline gene, which may be a read error. The chain uses TRBV7-2 and TRBJ2-2; TRBD2 matches at 12 bases. Germline CDR1 is SGHTA and CDR2 is FQGNSA. This CDR3 has 16 amino acids. This CDR3 is CASSLAGGFVPGELFF. The CDR3, as DNA: TGTGCCAGCAGCCTAGCGGGAGGGTTTGTTCCCGGGGAGCTGTTTTTT.

This clone appeared once. The chain links TRBV9 to TRBJ2-2; TRBD1 is a possible D gene (6 bases). Germline lookup yields CDR1 SGDLS and CDR2 YYNGEE. The ends were cut back, 4 bases at V and 5 bases at J, with 18 bases in the middle. This CDR3 is built from 16 residues. CDR3 sequence reads: CASSTRVTDRTGELFF. The CDR3 nucleotides are TGTGCCAGCAGCACCCGTGTAACCGACAGGACCGGGGAGCTGTTTTTT.

Notes on this clone: Other DNA sequences within the sample encode an identical CDR3. The chain is built from TRBV27 and TRBJ2-1; D ambiguous. The V end was cut by 5 bases, the J end by 4 bases, with 3 bases between. Per germline, CDR1 MNHEY and CDR2 SMNVEV (reference sequence). The CDR3 covers 11 residues. CDR3 in DNA: TGTGCCAGCAGTCTGTACAATGAGCAGTTCTTC. Encoded protein: CASSLYNEQFF.

The CDR3 DNA is TGTGCCAGCAGCTTCCGGGAGGGTCCCACAGATACGCAGTATTTT. Amino acids: CASSFREGPTDTQYF. This chain links TRBV11-3 with TRBJ2-3; 8 nucleotides align to TRBD2. The CDR3 has 15 amino acids. Germline lookup yields CDR1 SGHNT and CDR2 YENEEA. Trimming removed 3 bases from V and 2 bases from J; junction bases left unmatched: 4.

For the CDR3, the DNA is TGTGCCAGCAGCCAAGATAATGGAGATTCACCCCTCCACTTT. Translating gives CASSQDNGDSPLHF. V usage is TRBV3-1 (or the pseudogene TRBV3-2) and J usage is TRBJ1-6; no clear D. V gave up 0 bases and J gave up 8 bases, with 8 bases separating them. Germline CDR1 and CDR2: LGHDT and YNNKEL (reference sequence). The CDR3 extends over 14 amino acids.

The CDR3 loop reads CASSLRLDEQYF. CDR3 sequence (DNA): TGTGCCAGCAGTCTAAGACTAGACGAGCAGTACTTC. The rearrangement joins TRBV12-3 or TRBV12-4 to TRBJ2-7, with TRBD2 as a possible D gene (6 bases). This CDR3 contains 12 residues. V was shortened by 5 bases and J by 5 bases, with 10 bases between the two germline ends.

The V gene is TRBV5-1, the J gene TRBJ2-5; D might be TRBD2 (5 bases). This CDR3 is built from 14 residues. V was pared by 6 bases and J by 0 bases, with 12 bases between. The germline V gene has CDR1 SGHRS and CDR2 YFSETQ. The CDR3 loop reads CASTSGRNQETQYF. The CDR3 DNA is TGCGCCAGCACAAGCGGCCGGAACCAAGAGACCCAGTACTTC.

The chain joins TRBV15 to TRBJ1-5; 8 nucleotides line up with TRBD1. This CDR3 comprises 15 residues. V gave up 5 bases and J gave up 4 bases; unmatched junction bases: 7. Germline CDR1 LNHNV, CDR2 YYDKDF (reference sequence). CDR3 in amino acids: CATSLQGAANQPQHF. As DNA, the CDR3 is TGTGCCACCAGCCTCCAGGGGGCGGCGAATCAGCCCCAGCATTTT. Complete variable domain (other parts from reference TRBV15 and TRBJ1-5): DAMVIQNPRYQVTQFGKPVTLSCSQTLNHNVMYWYQQKSSQAPKLLFHYYDKDFNNEADTPDNFQSRRPNTSFCFLDIRSPGLGDTAMYLCATSLQGAANQPQHFGDGTRLSIL.

The chain employs TRBV2 and TRBJ2-7; 7 bases fit TRBD2. The CDR3 has 14 amino acids. The V and J ends lost 8 bases and 1 base, in that order; junction bases with no gene match: 8. CDR1 SNHLY and CDR2 FYNNEI come from the germline V gene. CDR3 nucleotides: TGTGCCAGCCTGATCGAGCGGGGATCCTACGAGCAGTACTTC. It encodes CASLIERGSYEQYF.

V is TRBV4-2 and J is TRBJ1-5; D gene ambiguous. V dropped 1 base and J dropped 3 bases, with 10 bases sitting between them. The CDR3 runs 15 residues. Germline loops: CDR1 LGHNA, CDR2 YNFKEQ. CDR3 in DNA: TGTGCCAGCAGCCAAGTGCGGCATTTCAATCAGCCCCAGCATTTT. It is translated as CASSQVRHFNQPQHF.

The chain has TRBV13 and TRBJ2-3; possibly TRBD1 for D (5 bases). The CDR3 has 13 amino acids. V was trimmed by 8 bases and J by 0 bases, leaving 9 bases between them. The germline V gene has CDR1 PRHDT and CDR2 FYEKMQ (reference sequence). The CDR3 DNA reads as TGTGCCAGCGCCGGACATAGCACAGATACGCAGTATTTT. As protein: CASAGHSTDTQYF.

This clone has just one count. The V call is TRBV9, the J call TRBJ2-3; D not resolved. V gave up 0 bases and J gave up 4 bases, with 6 bases separating them. This CDR3 comprises 13 residues. Per germline, CDR1 SGDLS and CDR2 YYNGEE. For the CDR3, the DNA is TGTGCCAGCAGCGTAGGTACGGCAGATACGCAGTATTTT. Amino acids: CASSVGTADTQYF.

This clone occurred a few times. This sequence joins TRBV7-9 and TRBJ1-4, with 7 positions matching TRBD1. CDR1 SEHNR and CDR2 FQNEAQ come from the germline V gene (reference sequence). Germline trimming cut 5 bases from V and 5 bases from J; bases unmatched to any gene: 2. The CDR3 sequence is 13 residues long. Written as DNA, the CDR3 is TGTGCCAGCAGCCCGACAGGGAATGAAAAACTGTTTTTT. This gives the protein CASSPTGNEKLFF. Full variable domain (remainder filled in from reference TRBV7-9 and TRBJ1-4): DTGVSQNPRHKITKRGQNVTFRCDPISEHNRLYWYRQTLGQGPEFLTYFQNEAQLEKSRLLSDRFSAERPKGSFSTLEIQRTEQGDSAMYLCASSPTGNEKLFFGSGTQLSVL.